This is a list of T cell receptor beta chains from one sample in a study of human T cells and chemical hapten exposure. TCRdb re-called the RACE reads through MiXCR, storing one row per CDR3 protein. This sample has approximately 320,000 distinct CDR3 sequences, with 4.5% to 7% found just once. The sample in question was whole blood, obtained in connection with sensitization to the hapten diphenylcyclopropenone (DPC). The receptor source for this set is a woman between 18 and 29 years old with alopecia areata. Some clones in this sample may be carry-over from other donors' samples. The CDR3 runs from the conserved cysteine through the conserved F or W. The D gene is left open where the match is weak. A clone size is listed for some rows: how often the clone was seen (once, few, many), or a class if it is expanded.

V gene: TRBV5-1
clone size: few
J gene: TRBJ1-1
D gene: .
CDR3 DNA: TGCGCCAGCAGCTTTAAGGGTCCATTCGAAGCTTTCTTT
CDR3 protein: CASSFKGPFEAFF

V gene: TRBV6-2/TRBV6-3
clone size: few
J gene: TRBJ2-4
D gene: TRBD2
CDR3 DNA: TGTGCCAGCAGTTCGGGGGGATGGAACATTCAGTACTTC
CDR3 protein: CASSSGGWNIQYF

V gene: TRBV7-9
clone size: .
J gene: TRBJ2-3
D gene: .
CDR3 DNA: TGTGCCAGCAGCCCCCTCGGAACATCGCAGTATTTT
CDR3 protein: CASSPLGTSQYF

V gene: TRBV7-2
clone size: few
J gene: TRBJ1-2
D gene: .
CDR3 DNA: TGTGCCAGCAGCCCAGCGACAGGTGACTATGGCTACACCTTC
CDR3 protein: CASSPATGDYGYTF

V gene: TRBV7-8
clone size: many
J gene: TRBJ1-4
D gene: .
CDR3 DNA: TGTGCCAGCAGCCCCTACAGGGTGGCTAATGAAAAACTGTTTTTT
CDR3 protein: CASSPYRVANEKLFF

V gene: TRBV6-2/TRBV6-3
clone size: .
J gene: TRBJ2-5
D gene: TRBD2
CDR3 DNA: TGTGCCAGCAGGAAACTAGCGGCCAAAGAGACCCAGTACTTC
CDR3 protein: CASRKLAAKETQYF

V gene: TRBV12-3/TRBV12-4
clone size: many
J gene: TRBJ1-4
D gene: .
CDR3 DNA: TGTGCCAGCATTGTGGCAGGGACCGGAGGGAAACTGTTTTTT
CDR3 protein: CASIVAGTGGKLFF

V gene: TRBV20-1
clone size: few
J gene: TRBJ2-7
D gene: .
CDR3 DNA: TGCAGTGGTCGACTAGATCTCGACGAGCAGTACTTC
CDR3 protein: CSGRLDLDEQYF

V gene: TRBV20-1
clone size: many
J gene: TRBJ1-2
D gene: TRBD1
CDR3 DNA: TGCAGTGCAACCCAGGGGGCTAGCTATGGCTACACCTTC
CDR3 protein: CSATQGASYGYTF

V gene: TRBV4-2
clone size: .
J gene: TRBJ1-3
D gene: .
CDR3 DNA: TGTGCCAGCAGCCAAGGGCCCAGGGTCGAAAATGGAAACACCATATATTTT
CDR3 protein: CASSQGPRVENGNTIYF

V gene: TRBV20-1
clone size: many
J gene: TRBJ2-3
D gene: .
CDR3 DNA: TGCAGTGCCCGCAGAACAGGGAGCACAGATACGCAGTATTTT
CDR3 protein: CSARRTGSTDTQYF

V gene: TRBV7-2
clone size: many
J gene: TRBJ2-2
D gene: TRBD1
CDR3 DNA: TGTGCCAGCAGCAGAAAGGCCGGGACAGGGGTGGTAAACGCCGGGGAGCTGTTTTTT
CDR3 protein: CASSRKAGTGVVNAGELFF

V gene: TRBV5-5
clone size: few
J gene: TRBJ2-1
D gene: .
CDR3 DNA: TGTGCCAGCAGCCTGGGGGCCGATAGCTCCTACAATGAGCAGTTCTTC
CDR3 protein: CASSLGADSSYNEQFF

V gene: TRBV7-2
clone size: .
J gene: TRBJ2-1
D gene: TRBD2
CDR3 DNA: TGTGCCAGCACCGAAAGGCGGGGGGGCATATACAATGAGCAGTTCTTC
CDR3 protein: CASTERRGGIYNEQFF

V gene: TRBV13
clone size: .
J gene: TRBJ1-5
D gene: TRBD1
CDR3 DNA: TGTGCCAGCAGCTTAGCAGCACAGGGGGCTAATCAGCCCCAGCATTTT
CDR3 protein: CASSLAAQGANQPQHF